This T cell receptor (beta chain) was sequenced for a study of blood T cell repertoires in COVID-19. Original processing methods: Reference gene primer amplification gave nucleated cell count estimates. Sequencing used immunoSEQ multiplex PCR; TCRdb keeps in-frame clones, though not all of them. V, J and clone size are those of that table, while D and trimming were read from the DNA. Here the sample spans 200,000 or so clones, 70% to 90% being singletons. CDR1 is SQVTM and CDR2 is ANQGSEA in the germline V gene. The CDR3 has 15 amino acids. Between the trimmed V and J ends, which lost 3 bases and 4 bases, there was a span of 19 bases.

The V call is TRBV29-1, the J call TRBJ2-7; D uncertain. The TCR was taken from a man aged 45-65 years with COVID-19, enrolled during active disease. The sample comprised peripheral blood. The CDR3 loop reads CSVEGPGDVDYEQYF. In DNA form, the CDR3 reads TGCAGCGTTGAGGGCCCTGGTGACGTGGATTACGAGCAGTACTTC.